This T cell receptor beta chain was observed in a study of blood T cells in healthy people across ages. Overall study results and limits: Any conclusive comparison of naive versus antigen-experienced cells was prevented by using unsorted PBMCs. Relative to aged donors, long-lived donors carried more naive CD4+ cells and displayed higher diversity. Researchers report that TCR beta diversity correlated strongly with naive T cell percentage. Nothing was known about donor CMV status, and this possibly confounded expanded clonotype changes.

This clonotype was found a few times. The antigen remains undetermined. Germline loops: CDR1 SGHTA, CDR2 FQGNSA. Trimming removed 1 base from V and 0 bases from J, with 7 bases in between. The length of the CDR3 is 15 residues. Then a second PCR, running about 6 to 11 cycles, was carried out with a sample-barcoded 5' primer and a J-beta primer mix. TCRdb passed the 5' RACE reads through MiXCR, listing each CDR3 protein once. Of hundreds of thousands of distinct CDR3 sequences listed, about three fifths are singletons. The receptor comes from a man aged 30-40 years in good health. Sequencing was performed on blood. This chain connects TRBV7-2 to TRBJ2-4; D uncertain. The CDR3 spells CASSLEWGAKNIQYF. The DNA of the CDR3 is TGTGCCAGCAGCTTAGAGTGGGGAGCCAAAAACATTCAGTACTTC.